This TCR beta chain was recorded in a study of blood T cells in healthy people across ages. Study-wide results and limits: Age advanced and TCR beta diversity per million T cells fell, roughly linearly.

Next came a second PCR, run for about 7 to 11 cycles, which used a sample-barcoded 5' primer along with a J-beta primer mix. TCRdb itself ran the 5' RACE reads through MiXCR, one entry per CDR3 protein. The sample has around 1,000,000 distinct CDR3 sequences; around 27% are singletons. The CDR3 is 14 residues long. Germline V gene lookup returns CDR1 SGDLS and CDR2 YYNGEE. With 2 bases removed from V and 3 bases from J, the gap between germline ends came to 8 bases. Concerning this clonotype itself: As yet, its antigen is unknown.

This sample was also put to use in a study of T cells of mothers and their children. In that study: The study recruited three healthy Caucasian mothers and their six children as donors. The study found thymic selection shapes TCR recombination output similarly in related and unrelated pairs.

The source material was blood. The TCR was taken from a girl aged 2 to 10 in good health. This chain links TRBV9 with TRBJ2-2; possibly TRBD2 for D (5 bases). The CDR3 protein is CASSVLGDTGELFF. CDR3 DNA sequence: TGTGCCAGCAGCGTTTTGGGAGACACCGGGGAGCTGTTTTTT.